This TCR beta chain is drawn from a study of Graves' ophthalmopathy and Graves' hyperthyroidism. On the study more broadly: Before any treatment, peripheral blood was taken at the initial diagnosis.

Using RNA transcripts, the TCR beta CDR3 regions were amplified. The first-round RT-PCR employed HTBI primers together with the Qiagen OneStep RT-PCR kit. A multiplex PCR was then performed as the second round. TCRdb processed the multiplex PCR reads anew with MiXCR; each CDR3 protein has one entry. The data hold about 150,000 distinct CDR3 sequences, with around two fifths observed a single time. Clinical symptoms, serum thyroxine, TRAb, thyroid ultrasound and orbital computed tomography formed the basis of diagnosis. CDR3 length: 15 amino acids. Germline V lookup: CDR1 SEHNR, CDR2 FQNEAQ (reference sequence). Germline trimming cut 4 bases from V and 7 bases from J; bases unmatched to any gene: 6.

The rearrangement joins TRBV7-9 to TRBJ2-7; 14 bases fit TRBD2. The specimen sequenced was peripheral blood. This sequence was found in a woman in her thirties or forties with Graves' ophthalmopathy. CDR3 loop: CASSSPGLAGVEQYF. Written as DNA, the CDR3 is TGTGCCAGCAGCTCCCCGGGACTAGCGGGAGTTGAGCAGTACTTC. The full variable domain, completed using reference TRBV7-9 and TRBJ2-7, is DTGVSQNPRHKITKRGQNVTFRCDPISEHNRLYWYRQTLGQGPEFLTYFQNEAQLEKSRLLSDRFSAERPKGSFSTLEIQRTEQGDSAMYLCASSSPGLAGVEQYFGPGTRLTVT.